A single sample is the source of the 11 T cell receptor beta chains below, sequenced in a study of T cell repertoires and HLA-DP antigens. These receptors have no known antigen. The assay was immunoSEQ multiplex PCR, and TCRdb's table has in-frame clones only and misses some. The table includes over 60,000 clones, around 77% detected once. The material sequenced was CD4+ T cells from PBMCs. All receptors come from a man in his sixties in good health and CMV-seronegative.

This clone has only one observation. This chain uses TRBV7-3 with TRBJ2-5, with D perhaps matching TRBD1 (5 bases). CDR1 and CDR2 (germline): SGHTA, FQGTGA. V lost 2 bases and J 6 bases, leaving 13 bases between the germline ends. The CDR3 consists of 14 residues. The CDR3 sequence: CASSLGAGKQTQYF. The CDR3 bases are TGTGCCAGCAGCTTAGGGGCAGGGAAGCAGACCCAGTACTTC.

The CDR3 spells CASSTINTEAFF. The CDR3 coding sequence is TGCGCCAGCAGCACAATTAACACTGAAGCTTTCTTT. This sequence joins TRBV4-1 and TRBJ1-1, with D unclear. Germline loops: CDR1 MGHRA, CDR2 YSYEKL. The CDR3 has 12 amino acids. V lost 5 bases and J 2 bases, leaving 6 bases between the germline ends.

The chain employs TRBV6-5 and TRBJ2-2; a possible D gene is TRBD1 (5 bases). CDR3 length equals 16 residues. V gave up 4 bases and J gave up 1 base, with 13 bases separating them. CDR1 MNHEY and CDR2 SVGAGI come from the germline V gene. The CDR3 DNA is TGTGCCAGCAGTTCCAAGGGGAAAAGGAACACCGGGGAGCTGTTTTTT. Its translation is CASSSKGKRNTGELFF.

V usage is TRBV5-1 and J usage is TRBJ2-6; tentatively, D is TRBD2 (5 bases). V was clipped by 0 bases and J by 1 base, with 8 bases between them. Germline CDR1 and CDR2: SGHRS and YFSETQ. The CDR3 covers 16 residues. The chain's CDR3 is CASSLGPGSGANVLTF. As DNA, the CDR3 is TGCGCCAGCAGCTTGGGCCCGGGGTCTGGGGCCAACGTCCTGACTTTC.

This chain links TRBV27 with TRBJ1-6; D uncertain. Germline values: CDR1 MNHEY, CDR2 SMNVEV (reference sequence). V was shortened by 10 bases and J by 9 bases, with 16 bases between the two germline ends. This CDR3 region has 13 residues. The CDR3 loop reads CAIGSSTFSPLHF. The CDR3 region has the DNA TGTGCCATCGGCAGTTCCACTTTTTCACCCCTCCACTTT.

The J gene is TRBJ1-1, the V gene TRBV5-1; the D gene is possibly TRBD1 (6 bases). CDR1 and CDR2 from the germline V gene are SGHRS and YFSETQ. This CDR3 comprises 15 residues. V was cut by 4 bases and J by 2 bases, with 15 bases left in between. In DNA form, the CDR3 reads TGCGCCAGCAGCCCCCGTACAGGGCTTAACACTGAAGCTTTCTTT. Protein: CASSPRTGLNTEAFF.

The CDR3, as DNA: TGTGCCAGCAGTCGGGTCGGGACACAGTACAATGAGCAGTTCTTC. Translation gives CASSRVGTQYNEQFF. The chain is built from TRBV6-1 and TRBJ2-1; D is possibly TRBD1 (6 bases). Trimming left V 5 bases short and J 4 bases short, with 15 bases between. CDR3 size: 15 residues. Germline V gives CDR1 MNHNS, CDR2 SASEGT.

V usage is TRBV15 and J usage is TRBJ1-2, with 10 bases that match TRBD1. This CDR3 has 16 residues. With 3 bases clipped from V and 5 bases from J, the junction kept 9 bases outside the gene matches. Germline lookup yields CDR1 LNHNV and CDR2 YYDKDF (reference sequence). The CDR3 here is CATSRGQGSSWYGYTF. The CDR3 DNA is TGTGCCACCAGCAGGGGACAGGGGAGCAGCTGGTATGGCTACACCTTC.

This clone was recorded only once. The rearrangement uses TRBV18 and TRBJ2-1; D may be TRBD2 (5 bases). The CDR3 runs 13 residues. The germline V and J ends were trimmed by 3 bases and 5 bases, with 8 bases remaining between them. CDR1 is KGHSH and CDR2 is LQKENI in the germline V gene. The CDR3 is CASSPTTDNEQFF. DNA of the CDR3: TGTGCCAGCTCACCGACTACCGACAATGAGCAGTTCTTC.

The CDR3 loop is CASSQQDRDGEAFF. DNA for the CDR3: TGCGCCAGCAGCCAACAAGATCGGGACGGTGAAGCTTTCTTT. This sequence joins TRBV4-3 and TRBJ1-1; D perhaps matches TRBD1 (5 bases). Trimming pared 2 bases from V and 7 bases from J, leaving 14 bases between. CDR1 and CDR2 (germline): LGHNA, YSLEER. The CDR3 loop spans 14 amino acids.

The chain carries TRBV6-5 and TRBJ2-3, with D hard to call. Germline CDR1 and CDR2: MNHEY and SVGAGI. CDR3 length: 13 residues. V was trimmed by 4 bases and J by 7 bases, leaving 12 bases between them. This CDR3 is CASSSRLIHTQYF. Here the CDR3 DNA reads TGTGCCAGCAGTTCCCGGCTGATCCATACGCAGTATTTT.